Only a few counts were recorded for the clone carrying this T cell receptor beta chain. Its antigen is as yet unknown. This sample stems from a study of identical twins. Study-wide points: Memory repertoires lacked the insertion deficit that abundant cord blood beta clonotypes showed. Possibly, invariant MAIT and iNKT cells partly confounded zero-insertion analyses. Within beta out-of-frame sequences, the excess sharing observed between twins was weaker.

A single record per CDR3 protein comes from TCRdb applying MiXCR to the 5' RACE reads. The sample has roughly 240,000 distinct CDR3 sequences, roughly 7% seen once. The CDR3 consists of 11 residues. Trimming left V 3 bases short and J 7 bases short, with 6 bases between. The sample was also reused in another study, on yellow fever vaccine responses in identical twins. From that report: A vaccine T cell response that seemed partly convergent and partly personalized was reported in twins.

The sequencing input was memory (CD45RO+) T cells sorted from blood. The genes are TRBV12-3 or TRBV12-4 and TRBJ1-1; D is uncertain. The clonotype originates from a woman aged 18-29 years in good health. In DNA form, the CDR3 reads TGTGCCAGCAGTTTTGGAAGTGAAGCTTTCTTT. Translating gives CASSFGSEAFF.